The source of this T cell receptor (beta chain) is a study of T-cell reconstitution after alpha-beta-depleted transplantation in children. Using unique molecular identifiers, the investigators prepared the TCRbeta library. TCRdb ran MiXCR on the PCR reads and lists one entry per CDR3 protein. The sample lists around 360,000 distinct CDR3 sequences, about a tenth seen once, with under 3% in the top ten. The sample holds a few counts of this clonotype. V lost 2 bases, J lost 3 bases, and 13 bases stayed unmatched. The CDR3 is made up of 19 amino acids. In germline, CDR1 is SGHRS, CDR2 YFSETQ. The source was PBMCs from the stem cell graft donor, collected from the stem cell graft. This rearrangement joins TRBV5-1 to TRBJ2-1, with TRBD2 matching over 11 bases. The sequence was obtained from a human donor who donated a stem cell graft to a child with acute lymphoblastic leukemia. The CDR3 nucleotides are TGCGCCAGCAGCTTACGGACTACGGTACTAGCGGGAGTCTACAATGAGCAGTTCTTC. Translated: CASSLRTTVLAGVYNEQFF.